This T cell receptor (beta chain) was profiled in a study of a mutant IDH1 vaccine in newly diagnosed glioma. General study findings and limits: Among top peripheral T cell clonotypes, changes seemed unrelated to pseudoprogression. Overall, more than 85% of patients had vaccine-induced immune responses.

As concerns this clone: Antigen: not known.

Method: immunoSEQ multiplex PCR; TCRdb's copy keeps in-frame clones and lacks some. The data show about 68,000 clones, with about four fifths seen just once and more than 10% held by the top ten. Stated time point: week 35, safety follow-up. Doses consisted of 300 ug of mutant IDH1 20-mer peptide each, paired with topical imiquimod. The CDR3 is 14 amino acids. V was clipped by 6 bases and J by 7 bases; unmatched bases: 9. Germline lookup yields CDR1 SGHRS and CDR2 YFSETQ. The chain employs TRBV5-1 and TRBJ2-1, with 8 bases aligning to TRBD1. This clonotype was obtained from a man younger than 35 with glioma. Sequences were derived from PBMCs, sampled from a glioma patient whose treatment included an IDH1 peptide vaccine. The DNA for the CDR3 is TGCGCCAGCAAGGGGGACAGGCAGAGAAATGAGCAGTTCTTC. Encoded protein: CASKGDRQRNEQFF.